A selection of T cell receptor beta chains follows, all from one sample in a study of cytomegalovirus exposure and HLA in healthy donors. TCRdb's table, derived via immunoSEQ multiplex PCR, lists solely in-frame clones and lacks some. This table holds 70,000 to 95,000 clones, under 80% found once. The sequenced sample consisted of PBMCs. These receptors were obtained from a man between 40 and 49 years old in good health and CMV-seronegative. Both conserved end residues are part of each CDR3. A D gene is named only where the DNA matches it firmly. Only part of the rows carry a size: once, few, many, or a class if the clone is expanded.

size: -
J: TRBJ2-7
V: TRBV19
D: TRBD1
DNA: TGTGCCAGTAGTACAGGGGGCGGTGTCGTCCGAACCTACGAGCAGTACTTC
CDR3: CASSTGGGVVRTYEQYF

size: -
J: TRBJ2-1
V: TRBV6-4
D: -
DNA: TGTGCCAGCAGTGACAAAGGGGAAAACAATGAGCAGTTCTTC
CDR3: CASSDKGENNEQFF

size: -
J: TRBJ2-1
V: TRBV28
D: TRBD2
DNA: TGTGCCAGCAGTTTGTGGGGGACTAGCGGAGTAAGCTACAATGAGCAGTTCTTC
CDR3: CASSLWGTSGVSYNEQFF

size: -
J: TRBJ1-2
V: TRBV7-9
D: TRBD1
DNA: TGTGCCAGCAGCTTAAGAGGGACAGGACCTAACTATGGCTACACCTTC
CDR3: CASSLRGTGPNYGYTF

size: -
J: TRBJ2-3
V: TRBV5-1
D: TRBD1
DNA: TGCGCCAGCAGCGAACAGGGGGTGAGCACAGATACGCAGTATTTT
CDR3: CASSEQGVSTDTQYF

size: -
J: TRBJ2-4
V: TRBV19
D: -
DNA: TGTGCCAGTAGTGGGACAGGTCTTTCGGGGCGACTAGCCAAAAACAGTCAGTACTTC
CDR3: CASSGTGLSGRLAKNSQYF

size: -
J: TRBJ1-5
V: TRBV6-6
D: -
DNA: TGTGCCAGCAATTCAGGGAATAGCAATCAGCCCCAGCATTTT
CDR3: CASNSGNSNQPQHF

size: few
J: TRBJ2-1
V: TRBV6-1
D: -
DNA: TGTGCCAGCAGTGGACGACAGAGCAATGAGCAGTTCTTC
CDR3: CASSGRQSNEQFF

size: -
J: TRBJ2-2
V: TRBV10-3
D: -
DNA: TGTGCCATCAGTGAGAAGACGGGATATGGCACCGGGGAGCTGTTTTTT
CDR3: CAISEKTGYGTGELFF

size: -
J: TRBJ2-1
V: TRBV9
D: -
DNA: TGTGCCAGCAGCAAAAACCCAGCGAAGGGGAATGAGCAGTTCTTC
CDR3: CASSKNPAKGNEQFF

size: -
J: TRBJ2-1
V: TRBV5-1
D: TRBD1
DNA: TGCGCCAGCAGCTGGGGACAGGGGGGCTACAATGAGCAGTTCTTC
CDR3: CASSWGQGGYNEQFF

size: -
J: TRBJ2-7
V: TRBV7-9
D: TRBD1
DNA: TGTTCCAGCAGCTTAGAAGACAGGGGCGAGCAGTACTTC
CDR3: CSSSLEDRGEQYF

size: -
J: TRBJ2-1
V: TRBV5-1
D: -
DNA: TGCGCCAGCAGCTTGGCGAGGTCTAGCGAAACCTACAATGAGCAGTTCTTC
CDR3: CASSLARSSETYNEQFF

size: -
J: TRBJ2-7
V: TRBV10-3
D: TRBD1
DNA: TGTGCCATCAGTGGTGGACAGGGGGCCTACGAGCAGTACTTC
CDR3: CAISGGQGAYEQYF

size: -
J: TRBJ2-7
V: TRBV5-5
D: -
DNA: TGTGCCAGCAGCAGGACAGAGTACGAGCAGTACTTC
CDR3: CASSRTEYEQYF

size: few
J: TRBJ1-6
V: TRBV6-6
D: TRBD1
DNA: TGTGCCAGCAGTTCGGACAGGGACAATCTCCCCCTCCACTTT
CDR3: CASSSDRDNLPLHF

size: -
J: TRBJ2-5
V: TRBV11-2
D: -
DNA: TGTGCCAGCAGGCGGATTGGGACTTCGACCCAGTACTTC
CDR3: CASRRIGTSTQYF